The rows below give T cell receptor beta chains drawn from one sample of a study of shared clonotypes between healthy human individuals. Profiled with immunoSEQ multiplex PCR; TCRdb holds only in-frame clones, not every one. The sample has hundreds of thousands of clones, around 96% seen once; the top ten hold roughly 0.1%. Sequenced input: naive CD8+ T cells sorted from blood. These receptors came from a woman aged 25 to 39 in good health. CDR3s include the opening cysteine and the closing phenylalanine or tryptophan. A D gene is named only where the DNA matches it firmly. Part of the rows lack a size; the others show once, few, many or a class for expanded clones.

>TRBV11-2|TRBD2|NA|TRBJ2-2
TGTGCCAGCAGCTTTGAAGCGGGAGTCTGGTCCGGGGAGCTGTTTTTT
CASSFEAGVWSGELFF
>TRBV7-9|NA|NA|TRBJ1-1
TGTGCCAGCAGCCTAGTGGTAGGGGCGACTGAAGCTTTCTTT
CASSLVVGATEAFF
>TRBV4-1|NA|NA|TRBJ2-5
TGCGCCAGCAGCCAAGGGTTAGCGGAGCTAGCCCAGGAGACCCAGTACTTC
CASSQGLAELAQETQYF
>TRBV4-2|TRBD1|NA|TRBJ2-3
TGTGCCAGCAGCCAAGCCTTAGGGGGCGGAAGGACAGATACGCAGTATTTT
CASSQALGGGRTDTQYF
>TRBV2|NA|NA|TRBJ1-2
TGTGCCAGCAGTGAAGGCCCCCTCTATGGCTACACCTTC
CASSEGPLYGYTF
>TRBV7-8|NA|NA|TRBJ2-3
TGTGCCAGCAGCTTATCTAAGGTAGACGAAACAGATACGCAGTATTTT
CASSLSKVDETDTQYF
>TRBV28|NA|NA|TRBJ2-7
TGTGCCAGCAGTTTCGGACAGATCTACGAGCAGTACTTC
CASSFGQIYEQYF
>TRBV29-1|NA|once|TRBJ2-1
TGCAGCGTTCCGCAGGGAAGTCCCAACAATGAGCAGTTCTTC
CSVPQGSPNNEQFF
>TRBV29-1|TRBD2|NA|TRBJ2-7
TGCAGTTTCAAAGCGGGAGCCTACGAGCAGTACTTC
CSFKAGAYEQYF
>TRBV6-1|TRBD1|NA|TRBJ1-2
TGTGCCAGCATGACCGGGACAGTTGGCTACACCTTC
CASMTGTVGYTF
>TRBV5-1|NA|NA|TRBJ2-1
TGCGCCACCCCACAGGGTTCGGCCTACAATGAGCAGTTCTTC
CATPQGSAYNEQFF
>TRBV2|TRBD1|NA|TRBJ2-7
TGTGCCAGCAGTCAGACAGGGGGGGGCTCCTACGAGCAGTACTTC
CASSQTGGGSYEQYF
>TRBV7-6|TRBD2|NA|TRBJ2-2
TGTGCCAGCAGCTTAGGGCTAGCGGAACTATCCGGGGAGCTGTTTTTT
CASSLGLAELSGELFF
>TRBV27|NA|NA|TRBJ1-2
TGTGCCAGCAGTTTAATCCCAGGGGTCGAGGGGGACTATGGCTACACCTTC
CASSLIPGVEGDYGYTF
>TRBV27|NA|NA|TRBJ2-7
TGTGCCAGCAGTTTGGGGAGACAGGTCTACGAGCAGTACTTC
CASSLGRQVYEQYF
>TRBV7-8|TRBD1|NA|TRBJ2-7
TGTGCCAGCAGCTCCTGGGGGTTACAGGGGGTTCGCTACGAGCAGTACTTC
CASSSWGLQGVRYEQYF
>TRBV13|TRBD2|NA|TRBJ2-1
TGTGCCAGCAGCGCGACTAGCGGGTTGTTCTTC
CASSATSGLFF
>TRBV7-9|TRBD1|NA|TRBJ2-7
TGTGCCAGCAGCTCGCAGTCGGGACAGGGGACTATTTCCTACGAGCAGTACTTC
CASSSQSGQGTISYEQYF
>TRBV5-1|TRBD2|once|TRBJ2-7
TGCGCCAGCAGCTTGCATGTAGCGGGAAACGAGCAGTACTTC
CASSLHVAGNEQYF
>TRBV10-2|NA|NA|TRBJ2-3
TGCGCCAGCAGTGAGCCCCTGGGGACTTCAGATACGCAGTATTTT
CASSEPLGTSDTQYF